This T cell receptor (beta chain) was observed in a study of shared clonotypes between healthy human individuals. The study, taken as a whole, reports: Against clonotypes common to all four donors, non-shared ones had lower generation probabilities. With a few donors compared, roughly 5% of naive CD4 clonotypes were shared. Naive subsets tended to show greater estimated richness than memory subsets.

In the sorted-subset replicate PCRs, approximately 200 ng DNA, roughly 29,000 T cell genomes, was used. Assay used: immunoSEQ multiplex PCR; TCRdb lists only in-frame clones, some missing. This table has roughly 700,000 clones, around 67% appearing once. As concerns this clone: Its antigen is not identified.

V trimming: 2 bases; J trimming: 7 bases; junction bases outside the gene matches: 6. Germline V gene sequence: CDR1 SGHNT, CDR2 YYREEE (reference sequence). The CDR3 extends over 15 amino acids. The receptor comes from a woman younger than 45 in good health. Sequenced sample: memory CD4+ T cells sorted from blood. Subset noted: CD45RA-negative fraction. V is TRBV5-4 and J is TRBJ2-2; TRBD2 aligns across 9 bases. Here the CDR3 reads CASSFAGGLSGELFF. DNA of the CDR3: TGTGCCAGCAGCTTTGCGGGAGGGCTCAGCGGGGAGCTGTTTTTT.